One and the same sample provided the 29 T cell receptor beta chains below, sequenced in a study of CD8 T cells in ankylosing spondylitis (dated by TCRdb to 2017 to 2019). Libraries were made using 5' RACE. Reads for this sample came from an Illumina HiSeq 2500. TCRdb took the public reads, trimmed them with fastp at Q25, ran MiXCR for clone calling and kept in-frame beta chains. Rows are unified per CDR3 protein, each entry keeping the most common DNA and genes. In this sample the table shows about 130,000 distinct CDR3 sequences, about a tenth of which occur a single time. Of the sample, 2.5% to 3.5% is held by the ten largest clones. Sequenced sample: blood, either unsorted or a sorted T cell fraction (not recorded which). The origin of the receptors is a male donor with ankylosing spondylitis or in good health (not recorded which).

This clonotype was recorded at least ten times. The chain has TRBV12-3 or TRBV12-4 and TRBJ2-3; the match to TRBD2 covers 12 bases. The junction had 10 bases not matched to a gene; V was cut back by 6 bases and J by 6 bases. The CDR3 spans 16 residues. The CDR3 region is CASRARLAGVLDTQYF. The CDR3 DNA follows: TGTGCCAGCAGGGCCCGACTAGCGGGAGTTTTGGATACGCAGTATTTT.

This clonotype showed up many times. V gene TRBV20-1 combines with J gene TRBJ2-1; 9 nucleotides match TRBD2. The CDR3 extends over 14 amino acids. The V gene end was trimmed by 6 bases and the J gene end by 4 bases; junction bases not matched to a gene: 7. The germline V gene has CDR1 DFQATT and CDR2 SNEGSKA (reference sequence). The CDR3 reads CSARTSVGYNEQFF. The CDR3 coding sequence is TGCAGTGCAAGGACTAGCGTTGGGTACAATGAGCAGTTCTTC.

CDR3 region: CATSGRSDSAKDTQYF. CDR3 coding DNA: TGTGCCACCAGCGGAAGATCGGACTCGGCGAAAGATACGCAGTATTTT. The rearrangement joins TRBV15 to TRBJ2-3; D may be TRBD2 (5 bases). CDR1 and CDR2 (germline): LNHNV, YYDKDF (reference sequence). CDR3 length equals 16 residues. V lost 5 bases to trimming and J lost 5 bases, with 20 bases between them.

In its sample, this clonotype was seen many times. The rearrangement joins TRBV5-5 to TRBJ2-1, with TRBD2 matching 10 bases. CDR1 is SGHKS, CDR2 YYEKEE, per germline (reference sequence). Trimming removed 1 base from V and 4 bases from J; junction bases left unmatched: 8. The CDR3 runs 17 residues. CDR3 sequence: CASSLQVAGGQYNEQFF. CDR3 in DNA: TGTGCCAGCAGCTTGCAGGTAGCGGGAGGACAATACAATGAGCAGTTCTTC.

This clonotype appeared many times. The chain combines TRBV7-3 with TRBJ2-1; D ambiguous. The V and J ends lost 4 bases and 6 bases respectively, with 10 bases between them. The CDR3 is 13 residues long. The germline gives CDR1 SGHTA, CDR2 FQGTGA. Here the CDR3 DNA reads TGTGCCAGCAGCTCCCCCCCTGTCAATGAGCAGTTCTTC. Amino acid sequence: CASSSPPVNEQFF.

This clonotype showed up many times. The rearrangement uses TRBV12-3 or TRBV12-4 and TRBJ2-4; D gene uncertain. V gave up 2 bases and J gave up 0 bases, with 11 bases separating them. The CDR3 covers 16 residues. The CDR3 region is CASSLRADAAKNIQYF. As DNA, the CDR3 is TGTGCCAGCAGTTTAAGGGCTGATGCAGCCAAAAACATTCAGTACTTC.

This clonotype has more than one count but fewer than ten. The chain employs TRBV9 and TRBJ2-1; no definite D call. CDR1 is SGDLS, CDR2 YYNGEE, per germline. Trimming pared 0 bases from V and 2 bases from J, leaving 12 bases between. The CDR3 loop spans 16 amino acids. CDR3: CASSVVSRSPYNEQFF. The CDR3 nucleotides read TGTGCCAGCAGCGTAGTTAGTAGGAGTCCCTACAATGAGCAGTTCTTC.

The rearrangement links TRBV4-2 to TRBJ2-7, with 7 bases lining up with TRBD1. V was pared by 3 bases and J by 5 bases, with 4 bases of the junction left unmatched. CDR3 length equals 13 residues. Germline loops: CDR1 LGHNA, CDR2 YNFKEQ. CDR3 bases: TGTGCCAGCAGCCATCCACAGGGGAACGAGCAGTACTTC. Protein: CASSHPQGNEQYF.

At least ten counts were recorded for this clonotype. The chain recombines TRBV19 with TRBJ2-4, with D possibly matching TRBD1 (6 bases). CDR3 length equals 14 residues. Trimming took 4 bases from V and 0 from J, leaving 7 bases between them. Germline V gene lookup returns CDR1 LNHDA and CDR2 SQIVND (reference sequence). This CDR3 is CASSTQGAKNIQYF. CDR3 coding DNA: TGTGCCAGTAGTACACAGGGAGCCAAAAACATTCAGTACTTC. The complete variable domain, with remaining parts taken from reference TRBV19 and TRBJ2-4, reads DGGITQSPKYLFRKEGQNVTLSCEQNLNHDAMYWYRQDPGQGLRLIYYSQIVNDFQKGDIAEGYSVSREKKESFPLTVTSAQKNPTAFYLCASSTQGAKNIQYFGAGTRLSVL.

This clonotype was detected many times. The gene calls are TRBV30 and TRBJ1-5; TRBD1 is a possible D gene (5 bases). This CDR3 has 16 residues. V shed 1 base and J shed 10 bases, with 23 bases lying between them. Germline values: CDR1 GTSNPN, CDR2 SVGIG (reference sequence). CDR3 sequence reads: CAWSDPWLGEKDPQHF. The CDR3 nucleotides are TGTGCCTGGAGTGACCCTTGGTTGGGGGAGAAGGATCCCCAGCATTTT.

The V and J genes are TRBV12-3 or TRBV12-4 and TRBJ2-4; the D is unclear. This CDR3 is 15 amino acids long. V was pared by 1 base and J by 5 bases, with 12 bases between. As DNA, the CDR3 is TGTGCCAGCAGTTTAGGGGCAGGCCCCGAAAACATTCAGTACTTC. It yields the protein CASSLGAGPENIQYF.

This clonotype was seen ten or more times. The rearrangement uses TRBV15 and TRBJ2-3; D ambiguous. V lost 5 bases and J lost 4, with 7 bases in between. The germline V gene encodes CDR1 LNHNV and CDR2 YYDKDF (reference sequence). The CDR3 contains 12 residues. In DNA form, the CDR3 reads TGTGCCACCAGCCGCCGCGCAGATACGCAGTATTTT. Its protein product is CATSRRADTQYF.

The rearrangement links TRBV12-3 or TRBV12-4 to TRBJ2-1, with 12 bases aligning to TRBD2. V trimming: 5 bases; J trimming: 4 bases; junction bases outside the gene matches: 6. The CDR3 is made up of 16 amino acids. The DNA of the CDR3 is TGTGCCAGCAGTCGCGCTCTAGCGGGAGGGTACAATGAGCAGTTCTTC. Translating gives CASSRALAGGYNEQFF.

This clonotype turned up a few times. V gene TRBV5-5 combines with J gene TRBJ2-1; perhaps TRBD2 as D (6 bases). Germline assignment: CDR1 SGHKS and CDR2 YYEKEE (reference sequence). The CDR3 covers 14 residues. The V and J ends lost 1 base and 10 bases respectively, with 15 bases between them. CDR3 bases: TGTGCCAGCAGCTTGTCCGGGAGTAACCGCGAGCAGTTCTTC. Amino acid sequence: CASSLSGSNREQFF.

Only a few counts were recorded for this clonotype. Here the CDR3 DNA reads TGCAGCGTTGAGGTTATTCCCACTGAAGCTTTCTTT. It specifies CSVEVIPTEAFF. This chain joins TRBV29-1 and TRBJ1-1; D gene uncertain. Germline V CDR1 and CDR2: SQVTM, ANQGSEA. CDR3 size: 12 residues. Trimming shortened V by 3 bases and J by 4 bases, and 9 bases separated the two germline ends.

There are many counts of this clonotype. V usage is TRBV12-3 or TRBV12-4 and J usage is TRBJ2-5, with D possibly matching TRBD2 (5 bases). The CDR3 spans 16 residues. V was pared by 5 bases and J by 2 bases, with 18 bases between. The CDR3 protein is CASSKRYGREQETQYF. The CDR3 DNA reads as TGTGCCAGCAGTAAAAGATATGGACGGGAACAAGAGACCCAGTACTTC.

This clonotype was detected ten times or more. The J gene is TRBJ2-3, the V gene TRBV7-2, with TRBD2 matching over 13 bases. The V gene end was trimmed by 0 bases and the J gene end by 1 base; junction bases not matched to a gene: 4. Germline CDR1 reads SGHTA; CDR2 reads FQGNSA. The CDR3 has 18 residues. CDR3 protein: CASSLASGLAGRTDTQYF. CDR3 DNA: TGTGCCAGCAGCTTAGCGTCGGGACTAGCGGGGCGCACAGATACGCAGTATTTT.

At least ten counts were recorded for this clonotype. This rearrangement joins TRBV6-1 to TRBJ1-1; TRBD1 agrees at 7 bases. The CDR3 is 16 amino acids. Germline V CDR1 and CDR2: MNHNS, SASEGT. V was pared by 4 bases and J by 0 bases, with 8 bases of the junction left unmatched. The CDR3 sequence: CASSGPNRGVNTEAFF. The DNA for the CDR3 is TGTGCCAGCAGTGGACCTAACAGGGGTGTGAACACTGAAGCTTTCTTT.

This clonotype was observed at least ten times. V is TRBV20-1 and J is TRBJ2-1; D is unresolved. V lost 6 bases and J 0 bases, leaving 15 bases between the germline ends. CDR3 length: 15 residues. Germline CDR1 and CDR2: DFQATT and SNEGSKA (reference sequence). CDR3 sequence: CSAPLTMDSYNEQFF. The DNA of the CDR3 is TGCAGTGCCCCTCTAACGATGGACTCCTACAATGAGCAGTTCTTC.

This clonotype was counted only a few times. V usage is TRBV29-1 and J usage is TRBJ2-1; D is perhaps TRBD1 (6 bases). The CDR3 totals 14 residues. The V end was cut by 4 bases, the J end by 4 bases, with 14 bases between. Germline CDR1 reads SQVTM; CDR2 reads ANQGSEA. As DNA, the CDR3 is TGCAGCGTTGCTTACTCACAGGGTTACAATGAGCAGTTCTTC. Its protein is CSVAYSQGYNEQFF.

This clonotype was picked up many times. In nucleotides, the CDR3 is TGCGCCAGCAGCTTGTCTAGTAACTACGAGCAGTACTTC. The encoded protein is CASSLSSNYEQYF. The chain couples TRBV5-1 to TRBJ2-7; D unresolved. The length of the CDR3 is 13 residues. V shed 1 base and J shed 3 bases, with 8 bases lying between them. CDR1 is SGHRS, CDR2 YFSETQ, per germline. The full variable domain, with the rest looked up from reference TRBV5-1 and TRBJ2-7, is KAGVTQTPRYLIKTRGQQVTLSCSPISGHRSVSWYQQTPGQGLQFLFEYFSETQRNKGNFPGRFSGRQFSNSRSEMNVSTLELGDSALYLCASSLSSNYEQYFGPGTRLTVT.

At least ten counts were recorded for this clonotype. This chain links TRBV5-1 with TRBJ1-3; TRBD1 matches at 10 bases. After removal of 3 bases from V and 2 bases from J, the junction contained 5 bases not matched to a gene. CDR3 length: 16 residues. Germline-derived CDR1 and CDR2 are SGHRS and YFSETQ. The CDR3 sequence is CASSSDGQGAGNTIYF. The CDR3 region has the DNA TGCGCCAGCAGCTCGGATGGACAGGGGGCTGGAAACACCATATATTTT.

This clonotype was counted ten times or more. The chain couples TRBV20-1 to TRBJ1-1; 8 positions agree with TRBD1. The V and J ends lost 3 bases and 4 bases, in that order; junction bases with no gene match: 7. The V gene's germline CDR1 is DFQATT and CDR2 SNEGSKA (reference sequence). CDR3 length: 14 residues. The CDR3 reads CSASGGQVGTEAFF. The DNA for the CDR3 is TGCAGTGCTAGCGGGGGACAGGTGGGCACTGAAGCTTTCTTT.

This clonotype was counted only a few times. The genes are TRBV5-1 and TRBJ2-5, with no clear D. This CDR3 has 14 residues. Germline CDR1 and CDR2: SGHRS and YFSETQ. Trimming stripped 1 base from V and 5 bases from J, with 12 bases between. CDR3 nucleotides: TGCGCCAGCAGCTTGTCGCCCAGGCGTGAGACCCAGTACTTC. It specifies CASSLSPRRETQYF.

The V and J genes are TRBV5-1 and TRBJ2-5; D tentatively reads TRBD1 or TRBD2 (6 bases each). CDR3 length equals 16 residues. Trimming shortened V by 0 bases and J by 4 bases, and 16 bases separated the two germline ends. CDR1 is SGHRS and CDR2 is YFSETQ in the germline V gene. Written as DNA, the CDR3 is TGCGCCAGCAGCTTGGGCGGGACATCACTCGGAGAGACCCAGTACTTC. It is translated as CASSLGGTSLGETQYF.

In this sample, this clonotype turned up many times. The chain uses TRBV12-3 or TRBV12-4 and TRBJ2-7; D is unclear. With 3 bases removed from V and 4 bases from J, the gap between germline ends came to 10 bases. The CDR3 consists of 13 residues. The CDR3 spells CASSLSTGYEQYF. CDR3 coding DNA: TGTGCCAGCAGTTTGTCGACCGGTTACGAGCAGTACTTC.

This clonotype was observed a handful of times. The CDR3 protein is CSARERASEQYF. DNA of the CDR3: TGCAGTGCTAGAGAACGGGCTAGCGAGCAGTACTTC. The rearrangement joins TRBV20-1 to TRBJ2-7; D uncertain. CDR1 is DFQATT and CDR2 is SNEGSKA in the germline V gene (reference sequence). V dropped 0 bases and J dropped 6 bases, with 9 bases sitting between them. CDR3 size: 12 residues.

This clonotype came up many times. The chain carries TRBV18 and TRBJ2-7, with TRBD1 as a possible D gene (6 bases). CDR1 KGHSH and CDR2 LQKENI come from the germline V gene. The CDR3 has 14 residues. Trimming shortened V by 1 base and J by 2 bases, and 9 bases separated the two germline ends. The CDR3 reads CASSPRDTAYEQYF. The CDR3 DNA sequence: TGTGCCAGCTCACCACGGGACACAGCCTACGAGCAGTACTTC.

The chain is built from TRBV29-1 and TRBJ2-1; no clear D gene. This CDR3 contains 12 residues. With 3 bases removed from V and 7 bases from J, the gap between germline ends came to 10 bases. Germline CDR1 and CDR2: SQVTM and ANQGSEA. The CDR3 is CSVEGSLNEQFF. CDR3 DNA: TGCAGCGTTGAGGGTAGTTTGAATGAGCAGTTCTTC.